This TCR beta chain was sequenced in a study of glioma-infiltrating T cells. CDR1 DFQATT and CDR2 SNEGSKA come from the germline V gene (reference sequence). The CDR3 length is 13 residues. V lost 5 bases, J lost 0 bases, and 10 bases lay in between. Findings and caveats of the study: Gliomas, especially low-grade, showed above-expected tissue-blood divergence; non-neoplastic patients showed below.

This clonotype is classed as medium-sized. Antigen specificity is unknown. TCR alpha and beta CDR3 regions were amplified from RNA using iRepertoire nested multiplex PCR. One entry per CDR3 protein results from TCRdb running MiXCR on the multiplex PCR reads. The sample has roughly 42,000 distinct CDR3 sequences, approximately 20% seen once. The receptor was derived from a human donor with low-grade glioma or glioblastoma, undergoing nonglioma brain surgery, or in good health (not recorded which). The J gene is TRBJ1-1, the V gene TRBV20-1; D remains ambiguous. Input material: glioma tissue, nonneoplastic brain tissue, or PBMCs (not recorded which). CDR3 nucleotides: TGCAGTGCTCCCATTGCATTGAACACTGAAGCTTTCTTT. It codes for CSAPIALNTEAFF.